The sequence of this T cell receptor (beta chain) was determined in a study of cytomegalovirus exposure and HLA in healthy donors. General study results and limits: Presence/absence analyses assumed roughly uniform sequencing depth across donors, which may not hold.

The PCR had 60 Vbeta and 13 Jbeta primers. Method: immunoSEQ multiplex PCR; TCRdb's copy keeps in-frame clones and lacks some. The sample carries 60,000 to 75,000 clones, 65% to 75% recorded once. V dropped 5 bases and J dropped 2; count of bases not matched to a gene: 4. Germline V lookup: CDR1 SEHNR, CDR2 FQNEAQ (reference sequence). This CDR3 spans 14 amino acids. This clone was seen a few times. What it binds is unknown. This sequence was found in a woman aged 55-75 years in good health and CMV-seropositive. The chain couples TRBV7-9 to TRBJ2-7; TRBD1 agrees at 9 bases. Material for sequencing was PBMCs. The CDR3 DNA follows: TGTGCCAGCAGCCCCGGGACAGGGCCCTACGAGCAGTACTTC. Translated, it gives CASSPGTGPYEQYF.